The 6 T cell receptor beta chains in this list originate from one sample, sequenced in a study of blood T cell repertoires in COVID-19. Clones were sequenced by immunoSEQ multiplex PCR, and TCRdb holds only the in-frame ones, with some missing. The repertoire has approximately 100,000 clones, 65% to 85% of them found once; the top ten carry about 10%. The specimen was peripheral blood. These receptors were collected from a woman of 80 years or more with acute or convalescent COVID-19.

This sequence joins TRBV19 and TRBJ1-1, with D possibly TRBD1 on 5 matching bases. Germline values: CDR1 LNHDA, CDR2 SQIVND (reference sequence). With 5 bases removed from V and 3 bases from J, the gap between germline ends came to 10 bases. The CDR3 has 13 residues. The CDR3 DNA follows: TGTGCCAGTAGTTCAGGGTCGGACACTGAAGCTTTCTTT. Its protein product is CASSSGSDTEAFF. The full variable domain, rest sourced from reference TRBV19 and TRBJ1-1, is DGGITQSPKYLFRKEGQNVTLSCEQNLNHDAMYWYRQDPGQGLRLIYYSQIVNDFQKGDIAEGYSVSREKKESFPLTVTSAQKNPTAFYLCASSSGSDTEAFFGQGTRLTVV.

This sequence joins TRBV15 and TRBJ2-1, with D tentatively TRBD2 (5 bases). The CDR3 is 16 amino acids. Germline V gene lookup returns CDR1 LNHNV and CDR2 YYDKDF (reference sequence). V lost 1 base, J lost 2 bases, and 12 bases lay in between. The CDR3 DNA reads as TGTGCCACCAGCAGAGCCTTCGTGAGGGCCTACAATGAGCAGTTCTTC. Translation gives CATSRAFVRAYNEQFF.

The V call is TRBV19, the J call TRBJ1-2; D is unclear. Per the germline V gene, CDR1 is LNHDA and CDR2 is SQIVND (reference sequence). CDR3 length: 14 residues. V was shortened by 2 bases and J by 0 bases, with 7 bases between the two germline ends. CDR3 bases: TGTGCCAGTAGTATACAGGAAGCTAACTATGGCTACACCTTC. Translation gives CASSIQEANYGYTF.

The V call is TRBV11-2, the J call TRBJ1-3, with 7 bases lining up with TRBD1. The CDR3 totals 17 residues. Germline V gene sequence: CDR1 SGHAT, CDR2 FQNNGV. The V segment lost 5 bases and the J segment 0 bases; nucleotides outside the gene matches: 10. The CDR3 nucleotides are TGTGCCAGCAGCGCCCAGGGACAGATAAGCTCTGGAAACACCATATATTTT. Translated: CASSAQGQISSGNTIYF.

CDR3 coding DNA: TGTGCCAGCAGGTTTAGCGGGGGGCATTCCAATGAGCAGTTCTTC. Protein sequence: CASRFSGGHSNEQFF. The chain has TRBV28 and TRBJ2-1; TRBD2 matches 10 bases. J lost 6 bases, V lost 6 bases, and 8 bases had no gene match. CDR1 and CDR2 from the germline V gene are MDHEN and SYDVKM. The CDR3 consists of 15 residues.

The gene calls are TRBV7-8 and TRBJ1-6; D unresolved. This CDR3 contains 15 residues. CDR1 and CDR2 (germline): SGHVS, FQNEAQ. Deletions cut 1 base from V and 5 bases from J, with 9 bases between. Written as DNA, the CDR3 is TGTGCCAGCAGCTTAGTCCGGACTGATAATTCACCCCTCCACTTT. Protein: CASSLVRTDNSPLHF. Full variable domain (rest looked up from reference TRBV7-8 and TRBJ1-6): GAGVSQSPRYKVAKRGQDVALRCDPISGHVSLFWYQQALGQGPEFLTYFQNEAQLDKSGLPSDRFFAERPEGSVSTLKIQRTQQEDSAVYLCASSLVRTDNSPLHFGNGTRLTVT.